These 17 T cell receptor beta chains came from one sample sequenced in a study of blood T cell repertoires in COVID-19. Assay: immunoSEQ multiplex PCR; the TCRdb copy retains only in-frame clones and omits some. Among 130,000 to 150,000 clones, under 90% were seen once, and the ten largest hold approximately 40%. Sequencing was performed on peripheral blood. These receptors were taken from a human donor in a cohort sampled during active COVID-19.

The genes are TRBV11-3 and TRBJ2-1; a possible D gene is TRBD2 (7 bases). The CDR3 loop spans 16 amino acids. The germline V gene encodes CDR1 SGHNT and CDR2 YENEEA. Between the trimmed V and J ends, which lost 1 base and 5 bases, there was a span of 15 bases. The CDR3, as DNA: TGTGCCAGCAGCTTAGGGGGCTGGGGGGGCGACAATGAGCAGTTCTTC. Its protein product is CASSLGGWGGDNEQFF.

V gene TRBV20-1 combines with J gene TRBJ1-4; D is unresolved. In germline, CDR1 is DFQATT, CDR2 SNEGSKA (reference sequence). The V end lost 7 bases, the J end lost 4 bases, and 7 bases lay between the germline ends. This CDR3 contains 11 residues. The CDR3, as DNA: TGCAGTGTATATTATAATGAAAAACTGTTTTTT. Translation: CSVYYNEKLFF.

This rearrangement joins TRBV29-1 to TRBJ1-1, with a possible D match to TRBD1 (5 bases). Looked up from germline, CDR1 is SQVTM and CDR2 is ANQGSEA. Deletions cut 6 bases from V and 4 bases from J, with 9 bases between. This CDR3 has 11 amino acids. CDR3 amino acids: CSVAGSTEAFF. The CDR3, as DNA: TGCAGCGTGGCAGGGTCCACTGAAGCTTTCTTT. The entire variable domain, with the rest obtained from reference TRBV29-1 and TRBJ1-1, is as follows: SAVISQKPSRDICQRGTSLTIQCQVDSQVTMMFWYRQQPGQSLTLIATANQGSEATYESGFVIDKFPISRPNLTFSTLTVSNMSPEDSSIYLCSVAGSTEAFFGQGTRLTVV.

This clone was observed a few times. The chain has TRBV4-2 and TRBJ2-2; no reliable D call. The V end was cut by 2 bases, the J end by 0 bases, with 10 bases between. CDR1 and CDR2 (germline): LGHNA, YNFKEQ. The CDR3 length is 16 residues. CDR3 amino acids: CASSQRSGANTGELFF. The CDR3 DNA follows: TGTGCCAGCAGCCAAAGGTCAGGTGCGAACACCGGGGAGCTGTTTTTT.

The J gene is TRBJ1-4, the V gene TRBV7-8, with D hard to call. Germline lookup yields CDR1 SGHVS and CDR2 FQNEAQ. The CDR3 extends over 14 amino acids. The V gene lost 2 bases and the J gene lost 7 bases, with 11 bases spanning the gap. The CDR3 nucleotides read TGTGCCAGCAGCTTAAGTGTCAGAGGTGAAAAACTGTTTTTT. It encodes CASSLSVRGEKLFF.

The chain carries TRBV7-2 and TRBJ1-5; D may be TRBD1 (5 bases). The CDR3 has 14 residues. The V and J ends lost 5 bases and 3 bases respectively, with 11 bases between them. Germline V gene sequence: CDR1 SGHTA, CDR2 FQGNSA. This chain's CDR3 is CASSHRDFNQPQHF. CDR3 DNA: TGTGCCAGCAGCCACCGGGACTTCAATCAGCCCCAGCATTTT.

The rearrangement uses TRBV6-2 or TRBV6-3 and TRBJ1-1; unclear D gene. The germline V and J ends were trimmed by 2 bases and 1 base, with 8 bases remaining between them. This CDR3 contains 14 residues. Germline V CDR1 and CDR2: MNHEY, SVGEGT. CDR3 region: CASSYGHRNTEAFF. The CDR3 coding sequence is TGTGCCAGCAGTTACGGCCACCGGAACACTGAAGCTTTCTTT.

The chain carries TRBV6-6 and TRBJ2-1, with D possibly matching TRBD2 (6 bases). This CDR3 spans 14 amino acids. Germline CDR1 and CDR2: MNHNY and SVGAGI (reference sequence). Trimming left V 7 bases short and J 10 bases short, with 20 bases between. For the CDR3, the DNA is TGTGCCAGCACTGGGACTTGGGCCCTCCAGGAGCAGTTCTTC. This sequence encodes CASTGTWALQEQFF.

This chain uses TRBV18 with TRBJ1-3; D not certain. The CDR3 is 16 residues long. Per germline, CDR1 KGHSH and CDR2 LQKENI. V was cut by 2 bases and J by 0 bases, with 11 bases left in between. DNA of the CDR3: TGTGCCAGCTCACCAAGCGAGCGTTACTCTGGAAACACCATATATTTT. This codes for CASSPSERYSGNTIYF. The entire variable domain, with the rest obtained from reference TRBV18 and TRBJ1-3, is as follows: NAGVMQNPRHLVRRRGQEARLRCSPMKGHSHVYWYRQLPEEGLKFMVYLQKENIIDESGMPKERFSAEFPKEGPSILRIQQVVRGDSAAYFCASSPSERYSGNTIYFGEGSWLTVV.

Here the CDR3 DNA reads TGTGCCAGCAGCGTAGAAGGGACACCAAACACCGGGGAGCTGTTTTTT. Translating gives CASSVEGTPNTGELFF. The chain joins TRBV9 to TRBJ2-2; TRBD1 might be the D (6 bases). In germline, CDR1 is SGDLS, CDR2 YYNGEE. V was shortened by 0 bases and J by 2 bases, with 11 bases between the two germline ends. The CDR3 runs to 16 residues.

The chain recombines TRBV18 with TRBJ2-7; D possibly corresponds to TRBD1 (6 bases). Trimming took off 5 bases at V and 2 bases at J, with 16 bases between the two ends. Germline V gene lookup returns CDR1 KGHSH and CDR2 LQKENI. The CDR3 spans 15 residues. The CDR3, as DNA: TGTGCCAGCTCAATGTTGCCAGGGGTTCCCTACGAGCAGTACTTC. Its protein is CASSMLPGVPYEQYF.

V is TRBV9 and J is TRBJ1-3; TRBD1 matches at 8 bases. Trimming at V came to 4 bases and at J to 4 bases, leaving 10 bases not matched to a gene. This CDR3 contains 16 residues. CDR1 and CDR2 from the germline V gene are SGDLS and YYNGEE. CDR3 DNA: TGTGCCAGCAGCTTGGGCCAGGGGGCTGGAGGAAACACCATATATTTT. Translation gives CASSLGQGAGGNTIYF.

The rearrangement links TRBV7-8 to TRBJ1-4; 7 nucleotides match TRBD1. J was trimmed by 8 bases and V by 5 bases; bases with no gene match: 8. Germline-derived CDR1 and CDR2 are SGHVS and FQNEAQ. This CDR3 has 14 amino acids. CDR3 protein: CASSPTGAGEKLFF. CDR3 nucleotides: TGTGCCAGCAGCCCCACAGGGGCCGGAGAAAAACTGTTTTTT.

This chain links TRBV28 with TRBJ2-3; possibly TRBD2 for D (6 bases). Deletions cut 4 bases from V and 4 bases from J, with 12 bases between. The V gene's germline CDR1 is MDHEN and CDR2 SYDVKM. The CDR3 loop spans 14 amino acids. CDR3 sequence reads: CASSSRGGSDTQYF. In nucleotides, the CDR3 is TGTGCCAGCAGTTCCCGTGGGGGGTCAGATACGCAGTATTTT.

V and J are TRBV19 and TRBJ1-5; D is uncertain. V was trimmed by 3 bases and J by 5 bases, leaving 11 bases between them. CDR3 length: 14 amino acids. CDR1 is LNHDA and CDR2 is SQIVND in the germline V gene (reference sequence). The CDR3 is CASSMAGFHQPQHF. CDR3 sequence (DNA): TGTGCCAGTAGTATGGCGGGGTTCCATCAGCCCCAGCATTTT.

This clone occurred a few times. The V and J genes are TRBV5-1 and TRBJ1-4, with D uncertain. Germline-derived CDR1 and CDR2 are SGHRS and YFSETQ. This CDR3 is built from 15 residues. Between the trimmed V and J ends, which lost 4 bases and 3 bases, there was a span of 13 bases. The chain's CDR3 is CASSPSFRANEKLFF. The CDR3 DNA follows: TGCGCCAGCAGCCCCTCTTTTCGCGCTAATGAAAAACTGTTTTTT. The entire variable domain, with the rest obtained from reference TRBV5-1 and TRBJ1-4, is as follows: KAGVTQTPRYLIKTRGQQVTLSCSPISGHRSVSWYQQTPGQGLQFLFEYFSETQRNKGNFPGRFSGRQFSNSRSEMNVSTLELGDSALYLCASSPSFRANEKLFFGSGTQLSVL.

V is TRBV7-6 and J is TRBJ1-6; 9 bases line up with TRBD1. The trim removed 5 bases at V and 6 bases at J, leaving 5 bases unmatched. The CDR3 extends over 15 amino acids. Germline V gene lookup returns CDR1 SGHVS and CDR2 FNYEAQ. The CDR3 coding sequence is TGTGCCAGCAGCGGGGGACAGGGACCTAATTCACCCCTCCACTTT. Protein product: CASSGGQGPNSPLHF.